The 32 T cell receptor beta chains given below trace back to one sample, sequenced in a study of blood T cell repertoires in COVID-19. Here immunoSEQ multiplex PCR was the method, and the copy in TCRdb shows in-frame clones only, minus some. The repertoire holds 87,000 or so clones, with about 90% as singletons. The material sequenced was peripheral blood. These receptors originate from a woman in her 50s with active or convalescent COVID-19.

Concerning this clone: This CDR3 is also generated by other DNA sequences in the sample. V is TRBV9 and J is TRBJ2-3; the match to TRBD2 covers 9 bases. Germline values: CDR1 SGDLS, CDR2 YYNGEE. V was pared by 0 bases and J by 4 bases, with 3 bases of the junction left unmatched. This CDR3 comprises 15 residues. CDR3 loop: CASSVAAGGPDTQYF. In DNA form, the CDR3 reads TGTGCCAGCAGCGTAGCGGCGGGGGGGCCAGATACGCAGTATTTT.

The CDR3 DNA reads as TGCAGCGGAGGGACAGGGGGCAGGGGCTACACCTTC. This translates into CSGGTGGRGYTF. V gene TRBV29-1 combines with J gene TRBJ1-2; 12 bases match TRBD1. Germline CDR1 is SQVTM and CDR2 is ANQGSEA. V gave up 7 bases and J gave up 8 bases; unmatched junction bases: 5. This CDR3 is 12 amino acids long.

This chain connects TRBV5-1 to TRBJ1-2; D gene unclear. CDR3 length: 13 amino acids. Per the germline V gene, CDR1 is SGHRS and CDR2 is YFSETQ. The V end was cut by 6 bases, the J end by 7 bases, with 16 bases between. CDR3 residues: CASTGGLMGGYTF. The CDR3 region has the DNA TGCGCCAGCACCGGAGGCCTAATGGGTGGCTACACCTTC.

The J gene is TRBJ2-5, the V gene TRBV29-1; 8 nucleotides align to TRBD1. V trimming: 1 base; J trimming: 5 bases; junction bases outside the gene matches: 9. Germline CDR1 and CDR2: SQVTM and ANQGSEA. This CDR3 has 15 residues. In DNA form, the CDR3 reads TGCAGCGTTGAAGGTACGACAGGGGAGGAGGAGACCCAGTACTTC. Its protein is CSVEGTTGEEETQYF.

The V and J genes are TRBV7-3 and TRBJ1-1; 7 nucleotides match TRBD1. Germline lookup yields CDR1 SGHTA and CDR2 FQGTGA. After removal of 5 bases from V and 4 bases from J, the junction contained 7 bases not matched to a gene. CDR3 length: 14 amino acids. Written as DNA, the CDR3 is TGTGCCAGCAGCCCTCTGGCAGGGGGCACTGAAGCTTTCTTT. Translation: CASSPLAGGTEAFF.

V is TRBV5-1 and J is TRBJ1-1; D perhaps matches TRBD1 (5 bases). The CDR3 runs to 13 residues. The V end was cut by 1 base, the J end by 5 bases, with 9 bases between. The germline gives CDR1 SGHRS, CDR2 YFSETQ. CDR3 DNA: TGCGCCAGCAGCTTGAGGGGCGAGACTGAAGCTTTCTTT. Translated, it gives CASSLRGETEAFF. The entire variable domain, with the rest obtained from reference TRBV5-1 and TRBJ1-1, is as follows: KAGVTQTPRYLIKTRGQQVTLSCSPISGHRSVSWYQQTPGQGLQFLFEYFSETQRNKGNFPGRFSGRQFSNSRSEMNVSTLELGDSALYLCASSLRGETEAFFGQGTRLTVV.

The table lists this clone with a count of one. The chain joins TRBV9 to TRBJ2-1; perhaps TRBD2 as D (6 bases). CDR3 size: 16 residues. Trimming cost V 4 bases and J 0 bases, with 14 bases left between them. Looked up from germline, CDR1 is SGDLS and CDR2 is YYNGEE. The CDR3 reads CASSTAGLSSYNEQFF. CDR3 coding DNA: TGTGCCAGCAGCACAGCGGGCCTTAGCTCCTACAATGAGCAGTTCTTC. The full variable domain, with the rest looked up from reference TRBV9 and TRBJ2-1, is DSGVTQTPKHLITATGQRVTLRCSPRSGDLSVYWYQQSLDQGLQFLIQYYNGEERAKGNILERFSAQQFPDLHSELNLSSLELGDSALYFCASSTAGLSSYNEQFFGPGTRLTVL.

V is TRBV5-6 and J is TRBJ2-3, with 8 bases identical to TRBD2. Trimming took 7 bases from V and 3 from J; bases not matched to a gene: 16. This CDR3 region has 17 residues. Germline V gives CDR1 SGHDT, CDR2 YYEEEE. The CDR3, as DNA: TGTGCCAGCCTCATCCAGCGCGCGGGGGGTAGTACAGATACGCAGTATTTT. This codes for CASLIQRAGGSTDTQYF.

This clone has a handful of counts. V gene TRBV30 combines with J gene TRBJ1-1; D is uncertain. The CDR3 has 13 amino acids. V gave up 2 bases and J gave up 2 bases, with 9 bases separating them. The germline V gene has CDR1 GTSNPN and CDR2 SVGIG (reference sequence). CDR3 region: CAWSTDGNTEAFF. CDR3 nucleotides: TGTGCCTGGAGTACAGACGGAAACACTGAAGCTTTCTTT.

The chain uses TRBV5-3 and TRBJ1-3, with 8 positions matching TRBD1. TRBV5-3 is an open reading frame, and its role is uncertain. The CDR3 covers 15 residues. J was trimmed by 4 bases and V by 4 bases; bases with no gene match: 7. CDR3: CARSEQGGAGNTIYF. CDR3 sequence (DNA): TGTGCCAGAAGCGAACAGGGGGGAGCAGGAAACACCATATATTTT.

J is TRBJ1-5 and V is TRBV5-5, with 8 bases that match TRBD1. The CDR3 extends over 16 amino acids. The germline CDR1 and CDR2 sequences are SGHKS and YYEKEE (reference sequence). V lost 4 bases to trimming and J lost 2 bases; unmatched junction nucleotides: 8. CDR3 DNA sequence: TGTGCCAGCAGCCCAACAGGGGGGTACGGCAATCAGCCCCAGCATTTT. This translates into CASSPTGGYGNQPQHF.

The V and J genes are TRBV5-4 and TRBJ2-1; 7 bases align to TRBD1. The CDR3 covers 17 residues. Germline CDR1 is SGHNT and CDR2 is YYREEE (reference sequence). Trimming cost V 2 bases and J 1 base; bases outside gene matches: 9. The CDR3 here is CASSLGGRTFSYNEQFF. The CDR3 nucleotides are TGTGCCAGCAGCTTAGGGGGCCGGACTTTTTCCTACAATGAGCAGTTCTTC.

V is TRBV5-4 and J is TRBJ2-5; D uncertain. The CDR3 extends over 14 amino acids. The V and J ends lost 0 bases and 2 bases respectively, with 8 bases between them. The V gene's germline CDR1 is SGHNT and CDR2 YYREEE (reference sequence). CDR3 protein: CASSLGTRQETQYF. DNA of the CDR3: TGTGCCAGCAGCTTGGGAACGCGACAAGAGACCCAGTACTTC.

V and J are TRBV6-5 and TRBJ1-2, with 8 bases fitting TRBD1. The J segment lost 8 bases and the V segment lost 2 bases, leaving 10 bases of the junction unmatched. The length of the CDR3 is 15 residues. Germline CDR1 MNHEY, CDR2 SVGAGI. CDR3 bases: TGTGCCAGCAGTTACCTCCAGACAGGGGCCCCAGGCTACACCTTC. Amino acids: CASSYLQTGAPGYTF.

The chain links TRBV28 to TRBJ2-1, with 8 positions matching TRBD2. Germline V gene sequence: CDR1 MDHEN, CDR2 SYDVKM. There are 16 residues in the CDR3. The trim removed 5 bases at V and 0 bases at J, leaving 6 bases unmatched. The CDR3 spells CASSHRGGSSYNEQFF. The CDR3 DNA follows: TGTGCCAGCAGTCACCGCGGGGGGAGCTCCTACAATGAGCAGTTCTTC.

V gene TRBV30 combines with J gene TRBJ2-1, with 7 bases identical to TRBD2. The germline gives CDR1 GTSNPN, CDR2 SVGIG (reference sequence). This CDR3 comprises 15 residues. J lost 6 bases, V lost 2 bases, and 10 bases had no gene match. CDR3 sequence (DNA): TGTGCCTGGAGTCCCGGACTAGTTTTTTCCAATGAGCAGTTCTTC. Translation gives CAWSPGLVFSNEQFF.

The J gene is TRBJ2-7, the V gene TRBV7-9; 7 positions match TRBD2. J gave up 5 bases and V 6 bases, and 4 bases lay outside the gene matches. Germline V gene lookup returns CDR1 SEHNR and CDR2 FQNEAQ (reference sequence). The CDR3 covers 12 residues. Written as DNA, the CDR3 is TGTGCCAGCAGAGGGCGGGGGAACGAGCAGTACTTC. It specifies CASRGRGNEQYF.

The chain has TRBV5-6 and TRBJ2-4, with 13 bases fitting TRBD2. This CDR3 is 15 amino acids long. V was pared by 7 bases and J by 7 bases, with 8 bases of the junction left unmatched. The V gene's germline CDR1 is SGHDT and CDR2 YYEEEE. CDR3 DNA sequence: TGTGCCAGCCAGACTAGCGGGGGGAGTCGGAACATTCAGTACTTC. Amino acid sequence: CASQTSGGSRNIQYF.

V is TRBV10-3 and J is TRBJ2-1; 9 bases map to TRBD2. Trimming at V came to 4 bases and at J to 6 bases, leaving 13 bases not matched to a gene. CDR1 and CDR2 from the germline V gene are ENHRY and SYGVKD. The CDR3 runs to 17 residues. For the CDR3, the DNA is TGTGCCATCAGTGCCCCTGACGGCGGGGGGGCCTTCAATGAGCAGTTCTTC. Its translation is CAISAPDGGGAFNEQFF.

The CDR3 loop is CASASGTLSGYTF. The DNA of the CDR3 is TGTGCCAGCGCATCCGGGACATTGAGTGGCTACACCTTC. The chain carries TRBV5-5 and TRBJ1-2, with D perhaps TRBD1 (6 bases). Per germline, CDR1 SGHKS and CDR2 YYEKEE (reference sequence). Trimming took 7 bases from V and 7 from J, leaving 17 bases between them. The CDR3 is 13 amino acids.

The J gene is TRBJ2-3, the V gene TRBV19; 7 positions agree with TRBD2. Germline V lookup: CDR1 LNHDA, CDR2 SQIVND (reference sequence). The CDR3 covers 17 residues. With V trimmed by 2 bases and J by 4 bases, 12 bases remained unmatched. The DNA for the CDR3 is TGTGCCAGTAGTATACCCGGTGAGACTAGCCGTGCAGATACGCAGTATTTT. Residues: CASSIPGETSRADTQYF.

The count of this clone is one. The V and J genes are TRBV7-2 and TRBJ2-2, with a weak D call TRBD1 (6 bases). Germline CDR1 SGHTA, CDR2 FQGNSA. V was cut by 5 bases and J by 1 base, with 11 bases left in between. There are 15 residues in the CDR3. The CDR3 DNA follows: TGTGCCAGCAGCCAGACAGGCATGAACACCGGGGAGCTGTTTTTT. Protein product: CASSQTGMNTGELFF.

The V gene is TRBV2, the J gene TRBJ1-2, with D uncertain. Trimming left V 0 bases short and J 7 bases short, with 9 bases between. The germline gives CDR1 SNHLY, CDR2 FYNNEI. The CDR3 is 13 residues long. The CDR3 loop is CASSEAGVTGYTF. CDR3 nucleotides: TGTGCCAGCAGTGAAGCGGGAGTGACTGGCTACACCTTC.

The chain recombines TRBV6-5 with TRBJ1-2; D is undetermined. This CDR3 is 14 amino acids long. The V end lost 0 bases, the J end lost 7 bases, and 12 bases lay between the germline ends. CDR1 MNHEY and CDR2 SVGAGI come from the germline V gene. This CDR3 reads CASSYSRGRGGYTF. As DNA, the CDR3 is TGTGCCAGCAGTTACTCGAGAGGGCGCGGTGGCTACACCTTC.

The CDR3 loop reads CASSPLDSSYEQYF. CDR3 coding DNA: TGTGCCAGCAGCCCGTTGGACAGTTCCTACGAGCAGTACTTC. This chain uses TRBV7-9 with TRBJ2-7, with a weak D call TRBD1 (6 bases). V was shortened by 5 bases and J by 1 base, with 12 bases between the two germline ends. The length of the CDR3 is 14 residues. Germline CDR1 reads SEHNR; CDR2 reads FQNEAQ (reference sequence).

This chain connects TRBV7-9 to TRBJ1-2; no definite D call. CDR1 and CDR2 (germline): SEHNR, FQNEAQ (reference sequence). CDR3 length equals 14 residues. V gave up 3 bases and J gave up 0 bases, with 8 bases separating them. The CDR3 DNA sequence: TGTGCCAGCAGCTTTGCGTTGGCTAACTATGGCTACACCTTC. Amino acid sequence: CASSFALANYGYTF.

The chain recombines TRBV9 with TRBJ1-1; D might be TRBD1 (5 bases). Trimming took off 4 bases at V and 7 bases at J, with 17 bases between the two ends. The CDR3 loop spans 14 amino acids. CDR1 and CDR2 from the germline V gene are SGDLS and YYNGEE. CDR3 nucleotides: TGTGCCAGCAGCTCAACATCGGGGGATGATGAAGCTTTCTTT. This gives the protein CASSSTSGDDEAFF.

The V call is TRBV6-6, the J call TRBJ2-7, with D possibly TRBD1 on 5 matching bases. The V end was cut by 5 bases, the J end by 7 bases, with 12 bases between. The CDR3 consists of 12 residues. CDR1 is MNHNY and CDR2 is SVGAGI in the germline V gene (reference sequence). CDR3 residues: CASSGQGYEQYF. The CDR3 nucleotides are TGTGCCAGCAGTGGTCAGGGATATGAGCAGTACTTC.

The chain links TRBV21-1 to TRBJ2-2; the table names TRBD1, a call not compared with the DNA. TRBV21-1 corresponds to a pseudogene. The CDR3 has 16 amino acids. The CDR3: CASPTEPGLNTGELFF. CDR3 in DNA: TGTGCCAGCCCCACGGAGCCAGGGTTGAACACCGGGGAGCTGTTTTTT.

The CDR3 DNA sequence: TGTGCCAGCAGCTTGGAAGGGGGTAGGGATCAGCCCCAGCATTTT. Protein: CASSLEGGRDQPQHF. This chain links TRBV5-4 with TRBJ1-5; perhaps TRBD1 as D (6 bases). CDR1 is SGHNT and CDR2 is YYREEE in the germline V gene (reference sequence). The CDR3 is 15 residues long. Trimming left V 0 bases short and J 5 bases short, with 12 bases between.

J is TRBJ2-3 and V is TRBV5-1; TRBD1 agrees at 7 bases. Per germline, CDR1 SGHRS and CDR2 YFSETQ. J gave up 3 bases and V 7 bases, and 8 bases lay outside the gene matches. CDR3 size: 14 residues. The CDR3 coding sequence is TGCGCCAGCTGTAGACAGGGTGGAACAGATACGCAGTATTTT. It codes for CASCRQGGTDTQYF.

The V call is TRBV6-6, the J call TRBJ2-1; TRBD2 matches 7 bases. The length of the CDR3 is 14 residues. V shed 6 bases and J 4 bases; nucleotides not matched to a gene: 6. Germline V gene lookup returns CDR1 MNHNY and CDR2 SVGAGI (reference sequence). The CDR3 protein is CASRAGQSYNEQFF. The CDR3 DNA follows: TGTGCCAGCAGAGCGGGGCAATCTTACAATGAGCAGTTCTTC.